A selection of T cell receptor beta chains follows, all from one sample in a study of human T cells and chemical hapten exposure. TCRdb reprocessed the RACE reads via MiXCR and lists one record per CDR3 protein. Here the sample spans 250,000 to 300,000 distinct CDR3 sequences, 7.5% to 9% being singletons. Sequences were derived from whole blood, sampled in connection with sensitization to the hapten diphenylcyclopropenone (DPC). The receptors shown here come from a young man with alopecia areata. Some clones in this sample may be carry-over from other donors' samples. Both conserved end residues are trimmed from each CDR3.

CDR3: ASSERTGAETQY
V: TRBV2
length: 12
J: TRBJ2-5

CDR3: ASSFEGEQPQH
V: TRBV7-2
length: 11
J: TRBJ1-5

CDR3: ASSQDSGTDIAEKLF
V: TRBV4-3
length: 15
J: TRBJ1-4

CDR3: ASSQTDRRTSSTDTQY
V: TRBV11-1
length: 16
J: TRBJ2-3

CDR3: ASRPDRGRGAELF
V: TRBV6-5
length: 13
J: TRBJ2-2

CDR3: ASSWTGGPFGTQY
V: TRBV28
length: 13
J: TRBJ2-5

CDR3: ASSTRGLSLSDQPQH
V: TRBV6-1
length: 15
J: TRBJ1-5

CDR3: SAREWQLYNEQF
V: TRBV20-1
length: 12
J: TRBJ2-1

CDR3: ASTIPPQRGNTIY
V: TRBV12-3/TRBV12-4
length: 13
J: TRBJ1-3

CDR3: ASSHKAQGNSPLH
V: TRBV7-2
length: 13
J: TRBJ1-6

CDR3: ASSLSRLNTEAF
V: TRBV11-2
length: 12
J: TRBJ1-1

CDR3: ASSPGTQETQY
V: TRBV7-2
length: 11
J: TRBJ2-5

CDR3: ASSYLAVSYEQY
V: TRBV6-5
length: 12
J: TRBJ2-7

CDR3: ASSSPGQGSADTQY
V: TRBV5-1
length: 14
J: TRBJ2-3

CDR3: ASSYGTGGSYEQY
V: TRBV7-9
length: 13
J: TRBJ2-7

CDR3: ASSAPTGPNTEAF
V: TRBV7-2
length: 13
J: TRBJ1-1

CDR3: ASSLGGQLRLSNQPQH
V: TRBV7-8
length: 16
J: TRBJ1-5

CDR3: ASSPRAAAGELF
V: TRBV18
length: 12
J: TRBJ2-2

CDR3: ASSFRPGREKLF
V: TRBV28
length: 12
J: TRBJ1-4

CDR3: ATSGATSPEQF
V: TRBV24-1
length: 11
J: TRBJ2-1

CDR3: ASSYSGTAGISYNSPLH
V: TRBV6-5
length: 17
J: TRBJ1-6

CDR3: ATSDLRLSGGSSYNEQF
V: TRBV24-1
length: 17
J: TRBJ2-1

CDR3: VTGSSYEQY
V: TRBV28
length: 9
J: TRBJ2-7

CDR3: ASSLAPGLGLAEY
V: TRBV7-2
length: 13
J: TRBJ2-5

CDR3: ASSLRTGAINYEQY
V: TRBV28
length: 14
J: TRBJ2-7

CDR3: ASSYPPGLADLEQY
V: TRBV6-6
length: 14
J: TRBJ2-7

CDR3: ASSLAPGHIQY
V: TRBV7-8
length: 11
J: TRBJ2-4

CDR3: ASSLEARRGQPQH
V: TRBV7-2
length: 13
J: TRBJ1-5

CDR3: ASSQGQGSQPQH
V: TRBV4-2
length: 12
J: TRBJ1-5

CDR3: ASSQVRGNEQF
V: TRBV3-1
length: 11
J: TRBJ2-1

CDR3: ASSSVTGTGEAF
V: TRBV12-3/TRBV12-4
length: 12
J: TRBJ1-1

CDR3: ASSDGTSGNEQF
V: TRBV6-4
length: 12
J: TRBJ2-1

CDR3: TSSYEGPLTKNIQY
V: TRBV6-5
length: 14
J: TRBJ2-4

CDR3: ASSYDGTENTGELF
V: TRBV6-6
length: 14
J: TRBJ2-2

CDR3: ASSARQGAGRTF
V: TRBV9
length: 12
J: TRBJ1-1

CDR3: ASSVGADSTDTQY
V: TRBV7-6
length: 13
J: TRBJ2-3

CDR3: ASSVWGSSYEQY
V: TRBV9
length: 12
J: TRBJ2-7

CDR3: ASSYRDNTEAF
V: TRBV6-2/TRBV6-3
length: 11
J: TRBJ1-1

CDR3: SAREVAHEQY
V: TRBV20-1
length: 10
J: TRBJ2-7

CDR3: ASSPGQAGANVLT
V: TRBV28
length: 13
J: TRBJ2-6

CDR3: ASSFSLAGEAF
V: TRBV7-3
length: 11
J: TRBJ1-1

CDR3: ASSLSGEAVYEQY
V: TRBV28
length: 13
J: TRBJ2-7

CDR3: ASSTRDRETNRRANYGYT
V: TRBV6-8
length: 18
J: TRBJ1-2

CDR3: ASSSLDGSGTDSVPAYEQY
V: TRBV28
length: 19
J: TRBJ2-7

CDR3: ASSSFGTVNTEAF
V: TRBV6-5
length: 13
J: TRBJ1-1

CDR3: ASSVAAVNTEAF
V: TRBV9
length: 12
J: TRBJ1-1

CDR3: ASSPTGVTNQPQH
V: TRBV7-2
length: 13
J: TRBJ1-5